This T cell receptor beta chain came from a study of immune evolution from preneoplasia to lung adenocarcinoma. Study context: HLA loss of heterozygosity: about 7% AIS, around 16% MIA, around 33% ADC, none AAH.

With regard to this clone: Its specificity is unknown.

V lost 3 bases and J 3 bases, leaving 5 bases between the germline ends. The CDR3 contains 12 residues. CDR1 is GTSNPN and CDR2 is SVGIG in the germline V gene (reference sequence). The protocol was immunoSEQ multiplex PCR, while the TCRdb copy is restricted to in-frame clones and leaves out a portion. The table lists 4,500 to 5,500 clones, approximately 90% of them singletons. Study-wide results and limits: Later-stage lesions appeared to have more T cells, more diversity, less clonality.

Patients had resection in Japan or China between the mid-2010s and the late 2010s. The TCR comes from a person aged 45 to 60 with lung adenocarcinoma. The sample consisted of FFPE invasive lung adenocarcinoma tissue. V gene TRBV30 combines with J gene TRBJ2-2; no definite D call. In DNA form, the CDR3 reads TGTGCCTGGAGCGGCTACACCGGGGAGCTGTTTTTT. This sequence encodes CAWSGYTGELFF.